The T cell receptor beta chain described here comes from a study of T cells in Graves' hyperthyroidism and ophthalmopathy. From germline, CDR1 is SQVTM and CDR2 ANQGSEA. Trimming at V came to 5 bases and at J to 7 bases, leaving 7 bases not matched to a gene. The length of the CDR3 is 13 residues. Authors of the study amplified TCR beta CDR3 regions from RNA transcripts. The study used the HTBI primer set for a first-round RT-PCR of the TCR CDR3. TCRdb recomputed calls from the multiplex PCR reads with MiXCR, one row per CDR3 protein. The sample carries about 410,000 distinct CDR3 sequences, roughly 15% recorded once. Many counts were recorded for this clonotype.

Sequencing used blood. This TCR came from a man younger than 30 with Graves' ophthalmopathy. The chain recombines TRBV29-1 with TRBJ2-1, with 8 bases aligning to TRBD2. As DNA, the CDR3 is TGCAGCGTTAAGCGGGGGAGAGTGAATGAGCAGTTCTTC. Encoded protein: CSVKRGRVNEQFF.